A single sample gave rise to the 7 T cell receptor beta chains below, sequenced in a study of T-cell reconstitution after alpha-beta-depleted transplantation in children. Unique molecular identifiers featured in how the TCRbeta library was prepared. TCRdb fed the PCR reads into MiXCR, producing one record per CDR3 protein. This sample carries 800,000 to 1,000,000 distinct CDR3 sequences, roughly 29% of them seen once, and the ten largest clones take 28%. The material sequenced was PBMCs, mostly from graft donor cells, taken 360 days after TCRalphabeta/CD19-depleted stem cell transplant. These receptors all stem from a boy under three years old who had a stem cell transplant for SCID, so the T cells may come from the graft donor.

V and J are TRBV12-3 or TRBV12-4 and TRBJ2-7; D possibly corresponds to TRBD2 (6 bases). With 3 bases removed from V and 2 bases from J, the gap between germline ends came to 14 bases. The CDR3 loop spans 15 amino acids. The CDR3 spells CASSLPGLSAYEQYF. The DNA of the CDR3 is TGTGCCAGCAGTTTGCCGGGACTCTCCGCCTACGAGCAGTACTTC.

The CDR3: CSATVLGGFGEQYF. The CDR3 DNA reads as TGCAGTGCTACCGTTTTGGGGGGGTTTGGCGAGCAGTACTTC. The V call is TRBV20-1, the J call TRBJ2-7, with 7 bases matching TRBD2. Germline V CDR1 and CDR2: DFQATT, SNEGSKA (reference sequence). The length of the CDR3 is 14 residues. The junction had 12 bases not matched to a gene; V was cut back by 4 bases and J by 6 bases.

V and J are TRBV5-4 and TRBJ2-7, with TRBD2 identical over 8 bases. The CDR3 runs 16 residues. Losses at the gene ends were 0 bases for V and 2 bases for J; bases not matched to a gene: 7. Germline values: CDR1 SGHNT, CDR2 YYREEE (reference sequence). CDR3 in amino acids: CASSLDLLRGAYEQYF. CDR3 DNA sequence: TGTGCCAGCAGCTTGGACCTCCTGCGGGGGGCCTACGAGCAGTACTTC.

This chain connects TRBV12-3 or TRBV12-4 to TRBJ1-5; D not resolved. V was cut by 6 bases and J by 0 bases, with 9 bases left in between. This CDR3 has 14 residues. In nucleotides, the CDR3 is TGTGCCAGCAGCCAGACACGTAGCAATCAGCCCCAGCATTTT. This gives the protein CASSQTRSNQPQHF.

CDR3 in DNA: TGTGCCAGCAGCTTAACCGCAGGGGCGGAAGAGACCCAGTACTTC. This sequence encodes CASSLTAGAEETQYF. The rearrangement uses TRBV7-9 and TRBJ2-5; D perhaps matches TRBD1 (6 bases). Germline V gives CDR1 SEHNR, CDR2 FQNEAQ (reference sequence). The V and J ends lost 2 bases and 3 bases respectively, with 13 bases between them. CDR3 length: 15 residues.

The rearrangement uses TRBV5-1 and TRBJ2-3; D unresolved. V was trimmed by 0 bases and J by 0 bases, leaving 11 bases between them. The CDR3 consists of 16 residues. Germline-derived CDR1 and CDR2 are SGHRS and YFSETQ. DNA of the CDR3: TGCGCCAGCAGCTTGGAAGGTGTTACTAGCACAGATACGCAGTATTTT. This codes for CASSLEGVTSTDTQYF.

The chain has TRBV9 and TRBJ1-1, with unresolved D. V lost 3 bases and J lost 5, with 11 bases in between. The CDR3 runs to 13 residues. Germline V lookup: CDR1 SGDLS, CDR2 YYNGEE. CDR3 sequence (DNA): TGTGCCAGCAGCGAGGAGGGTTGGACTGAAGCTTTCTTT. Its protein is CASSEEGWTEAFF. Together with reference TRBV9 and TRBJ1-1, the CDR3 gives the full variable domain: DSGVTQTPKHLITATGQRVTLRCSPRSGDLSVYWYQQSLDQGLQFLIQYYNGEERAKGNILERFSAQQFPDLHSELNLSSLELGDSALYFCASSEEGWTEAFFGQGTRLTVV.